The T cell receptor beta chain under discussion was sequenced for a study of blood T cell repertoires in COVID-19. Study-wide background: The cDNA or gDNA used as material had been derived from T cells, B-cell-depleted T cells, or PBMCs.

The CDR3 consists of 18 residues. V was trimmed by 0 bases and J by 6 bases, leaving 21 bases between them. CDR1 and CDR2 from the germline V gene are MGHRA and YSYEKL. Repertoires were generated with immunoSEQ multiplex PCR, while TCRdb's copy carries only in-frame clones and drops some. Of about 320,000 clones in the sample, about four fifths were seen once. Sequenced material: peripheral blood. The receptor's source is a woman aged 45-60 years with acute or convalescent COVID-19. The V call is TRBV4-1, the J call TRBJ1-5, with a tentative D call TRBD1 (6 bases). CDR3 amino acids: CASSQDLRGRGTGQPQHF. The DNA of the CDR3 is TGCGCCAGCAGCCAAGATCTCCGAGGCAGGGGAACTGGTCAGCCCCAGCATTTT.